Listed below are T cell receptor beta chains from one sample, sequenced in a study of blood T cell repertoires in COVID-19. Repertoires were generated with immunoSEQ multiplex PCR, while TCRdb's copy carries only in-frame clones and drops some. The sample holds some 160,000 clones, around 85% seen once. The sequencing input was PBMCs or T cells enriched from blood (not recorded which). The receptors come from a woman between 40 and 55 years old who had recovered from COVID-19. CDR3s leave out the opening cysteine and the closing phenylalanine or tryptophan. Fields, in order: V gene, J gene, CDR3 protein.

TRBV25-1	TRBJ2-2	ASSPTGTGELF
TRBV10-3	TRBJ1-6	AINTGTDDPNSPLH
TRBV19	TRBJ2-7	ASSLGAGTGDEQY
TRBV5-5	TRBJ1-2	ASSLSRSLNYGYT
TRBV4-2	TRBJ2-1	ASSQEGGGGRTEQF
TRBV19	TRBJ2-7	ASSMVAGAYEQY
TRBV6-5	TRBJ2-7	ASSYNPQGGDFEQY
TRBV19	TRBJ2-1	ASSNDRDNYNEQF
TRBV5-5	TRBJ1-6	ASSSTGSNNSPLH
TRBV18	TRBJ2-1	ASSPRLAGANNEQF
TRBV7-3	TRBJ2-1	ASSLSGGRGYEQF
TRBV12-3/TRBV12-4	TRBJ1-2	ASTRRGNYGYT
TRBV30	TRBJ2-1	AWTSGSDNEQF
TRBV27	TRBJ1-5	ASRTIGTGGSNQPQH
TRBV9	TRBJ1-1	ASSKDGVTEAF
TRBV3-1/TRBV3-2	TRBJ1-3	ASSAHGGSSSGNTIY
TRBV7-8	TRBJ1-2	ASSLAIQGAVGYT
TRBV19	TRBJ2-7	ASTPCEDRGLYEQY
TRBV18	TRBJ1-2	ASSPNREGRRAGYT
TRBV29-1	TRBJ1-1	SVAGEAEAF
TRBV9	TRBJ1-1	ASSVGMDRVYEAF
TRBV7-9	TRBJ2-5	ASSAPGIGDQETQY
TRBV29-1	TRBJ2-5	SVERGGKTQY
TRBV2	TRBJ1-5	ASSELSTGGGQPQH
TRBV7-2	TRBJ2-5	ASSAQTSGETQY
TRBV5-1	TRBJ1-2	ASSSDSYYGYT
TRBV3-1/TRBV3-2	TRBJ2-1	ASSQALGGNEQF
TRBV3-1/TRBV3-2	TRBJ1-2	ASSRRSGTGGSYGYT
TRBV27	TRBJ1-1	ASRTGGGNTEAF
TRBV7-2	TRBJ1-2	ASSLIRGGYT
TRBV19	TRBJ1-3	ASSILARGDPITDTIY
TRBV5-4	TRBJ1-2	ASSLGTGEENGYT
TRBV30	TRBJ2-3	ASSGGTSTDTQY
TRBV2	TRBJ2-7	ATGQGPSYEQY
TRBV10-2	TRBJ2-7	ASSEGGGSSYEQY
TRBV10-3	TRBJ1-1	AISERGTTEAF
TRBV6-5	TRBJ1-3	ASSFNRGSGNTIY
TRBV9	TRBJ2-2	ASSPPGTGYGELF
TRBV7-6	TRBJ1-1	ASSPGDRVNTEAF
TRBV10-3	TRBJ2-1	ASRQGNYNEQF
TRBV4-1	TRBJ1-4	ASSPQGTKNEKLF
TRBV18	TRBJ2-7	ASSPVDRGRLWPYEQY
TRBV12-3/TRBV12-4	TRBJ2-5	ASSPDGGETQY
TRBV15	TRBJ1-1	ATSHDRGTIAF
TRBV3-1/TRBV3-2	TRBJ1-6	ASSLTGQGTSPLH
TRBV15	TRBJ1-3	ATSGRDRGSLSGNTIY
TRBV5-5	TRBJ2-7	ASSARDRQYSYEQY
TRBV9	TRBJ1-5	ASSQDWGNQPQH
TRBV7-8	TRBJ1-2	ASTLGGSSWFGGYT
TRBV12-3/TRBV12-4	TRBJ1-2	ASRTQGGYGYT
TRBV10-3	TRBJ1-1	AIMGVNRGGTEAF
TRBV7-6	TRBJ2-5	ASSLAPAGGQETQY
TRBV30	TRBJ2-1	AWGTGTGTNEQF
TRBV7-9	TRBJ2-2	ASTGGSGNTGELF
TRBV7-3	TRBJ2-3	ASSPSGSPDTQY
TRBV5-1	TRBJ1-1	ASSLARTGGSDTEAF
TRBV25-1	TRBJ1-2	ASSLTGGVGYT
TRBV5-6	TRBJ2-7	ASSLQGISYEQY
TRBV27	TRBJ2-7	ASSLYPGQGKHEQY
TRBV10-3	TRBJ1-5	AISESGSNQPQH